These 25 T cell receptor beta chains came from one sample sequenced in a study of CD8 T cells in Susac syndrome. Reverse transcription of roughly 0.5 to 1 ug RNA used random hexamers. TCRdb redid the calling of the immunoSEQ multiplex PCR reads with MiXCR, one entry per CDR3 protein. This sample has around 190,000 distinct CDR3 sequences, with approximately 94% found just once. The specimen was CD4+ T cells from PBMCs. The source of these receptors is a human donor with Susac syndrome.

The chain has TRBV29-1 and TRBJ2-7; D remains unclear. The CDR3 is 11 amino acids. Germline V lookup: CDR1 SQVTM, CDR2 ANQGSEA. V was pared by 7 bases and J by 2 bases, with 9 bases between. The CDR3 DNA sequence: TGCAGCGCCGGGTGGGCCTACGAGCAGTACTTC. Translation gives CSAGWAYEQYF.

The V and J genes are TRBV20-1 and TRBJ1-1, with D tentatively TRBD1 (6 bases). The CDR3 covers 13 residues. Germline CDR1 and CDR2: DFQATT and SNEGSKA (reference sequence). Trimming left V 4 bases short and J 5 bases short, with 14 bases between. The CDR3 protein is CSAKKTGGTEAFF. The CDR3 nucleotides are TGCAGTGCTAAGAAGACAGGCGGGACTGAAGCTTTCTTT.

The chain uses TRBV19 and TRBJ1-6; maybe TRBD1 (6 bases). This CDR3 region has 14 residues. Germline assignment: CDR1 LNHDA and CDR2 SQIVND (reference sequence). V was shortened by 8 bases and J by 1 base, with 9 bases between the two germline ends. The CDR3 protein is CASGGASYNSPLHF. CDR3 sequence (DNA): TGTGCCAGTGGGGGGGCATCCTATAATTCACCCCTCCACTTT.

Here the CDR3 DNA reads TGTGCCAGCTGGTCTCGGGGCACCGGGGAGCTGTTTTTT. Amino acids: CASWSRGTGELFF. The V gene is TRBV12-3 or TRBV12-4, the J gene TRBJ2-2; D is perhaps TRBD2 (5 bases). This CDR3 is 13 amino acids long. V lost 8 bases to trimming and J lost 4 bases, with 11 bases between them.

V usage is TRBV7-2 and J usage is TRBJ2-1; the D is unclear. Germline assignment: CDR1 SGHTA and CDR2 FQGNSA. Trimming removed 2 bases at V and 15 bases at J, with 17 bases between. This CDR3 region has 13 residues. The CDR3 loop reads CASSLIPRSNTFF. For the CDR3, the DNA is TGTGCCAGCAGCTTAATCCCCAGGTCGAATACGTTCTTC.

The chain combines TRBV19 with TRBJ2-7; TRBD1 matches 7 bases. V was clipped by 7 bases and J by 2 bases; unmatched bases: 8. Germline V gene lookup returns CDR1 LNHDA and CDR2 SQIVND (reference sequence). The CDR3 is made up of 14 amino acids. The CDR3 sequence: CASNPGQDTYEQYF. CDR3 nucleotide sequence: TGTGCCAGTAACCCCGGACAGGACACCTACGAGCAGTACTTC.

CDR3 coding DNA: TGTGCCAGCAGTGAGAACAGGGGCGGCTACACCTTC. Its translation: CASSENRGGYTF. The V and J genes are TRBV25-1 and TRBJ1-2, with 7 bases fitting TRBD1. This CDR3 spans 12 amino acids. Germline assignment: CDR1 MGHDK and CDR2 SYGVNS. V lost 3 bases to trimming and J lost 8 bases; unmatched junction nucleotides: 3.

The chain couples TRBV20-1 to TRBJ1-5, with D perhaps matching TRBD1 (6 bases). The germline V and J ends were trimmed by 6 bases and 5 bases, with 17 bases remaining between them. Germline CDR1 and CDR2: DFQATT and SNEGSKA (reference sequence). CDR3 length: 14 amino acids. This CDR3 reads CSARRQGRDQPQHF. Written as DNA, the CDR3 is TGCAGTGCCCGCCGGCAGGGGAGGGATCAGCCCCAGCATTTT.

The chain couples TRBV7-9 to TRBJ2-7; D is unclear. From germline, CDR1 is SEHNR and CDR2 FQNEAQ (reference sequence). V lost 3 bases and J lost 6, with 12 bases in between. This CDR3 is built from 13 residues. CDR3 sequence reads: CASSFSTVGEQYF. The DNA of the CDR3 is TGTGCCAGCAGCTTTTCAACGGTTGGCGAGCAGTACTTC.

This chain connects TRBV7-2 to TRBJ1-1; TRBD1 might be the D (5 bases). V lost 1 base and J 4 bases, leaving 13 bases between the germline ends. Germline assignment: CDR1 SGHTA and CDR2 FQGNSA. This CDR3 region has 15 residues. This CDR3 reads CASSLDPGLRTEAFF. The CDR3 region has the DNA TGTGCCAGCAGCTTAGATCCAGGGTTGCGCACTGAAGCTTTCTTT.

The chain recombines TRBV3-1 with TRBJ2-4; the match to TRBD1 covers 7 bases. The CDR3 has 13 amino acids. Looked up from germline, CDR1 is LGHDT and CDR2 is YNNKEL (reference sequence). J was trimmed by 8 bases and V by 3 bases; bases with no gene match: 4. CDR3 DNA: TGTGCCAGCAGCCACCAGGGGGTGGACATTCAGTACTTC. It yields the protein CASSHQGVDIQYF.

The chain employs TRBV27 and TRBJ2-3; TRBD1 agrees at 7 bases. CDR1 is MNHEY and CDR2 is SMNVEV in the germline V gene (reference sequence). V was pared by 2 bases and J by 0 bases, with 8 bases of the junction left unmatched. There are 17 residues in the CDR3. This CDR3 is CASSLLPGQISTDTQYF. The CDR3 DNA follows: TGTGCCAGCAGTTTACTTCCGGGACAGATAAGCACAGATACGCAGTATTTT.

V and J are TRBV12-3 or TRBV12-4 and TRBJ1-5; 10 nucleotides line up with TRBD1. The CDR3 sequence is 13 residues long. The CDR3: CASSGDRGQPQHF. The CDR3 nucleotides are TGTGCTTCTTCCGGGGACAGGGGACAGCCCCAGCATTTT.

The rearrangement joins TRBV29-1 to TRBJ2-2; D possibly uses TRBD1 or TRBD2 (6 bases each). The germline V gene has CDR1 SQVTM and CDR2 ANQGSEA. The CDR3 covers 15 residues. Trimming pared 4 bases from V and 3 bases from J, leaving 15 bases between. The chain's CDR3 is CSVVAGHAYTGELFF. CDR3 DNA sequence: TGCAGCGTTGTGGCGGGACATGCCTACACCGGGGAGCTGTTTTTT.

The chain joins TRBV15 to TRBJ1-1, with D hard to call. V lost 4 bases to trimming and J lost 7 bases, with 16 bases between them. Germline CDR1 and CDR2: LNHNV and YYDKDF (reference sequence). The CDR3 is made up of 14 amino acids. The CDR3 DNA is TGTGCCACCAGCAATCGGTATGGAGTTGGTGAAGCTTTCTTT. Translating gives CATSNRYGVGEAFF.

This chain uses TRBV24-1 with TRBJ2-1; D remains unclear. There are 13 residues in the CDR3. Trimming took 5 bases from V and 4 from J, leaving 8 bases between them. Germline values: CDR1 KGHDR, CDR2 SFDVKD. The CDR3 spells CATSGGSYNEQFF. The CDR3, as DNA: TGTGCCACCAGTGGAGGCAGTTACAATGAGCAGTTCTTC.

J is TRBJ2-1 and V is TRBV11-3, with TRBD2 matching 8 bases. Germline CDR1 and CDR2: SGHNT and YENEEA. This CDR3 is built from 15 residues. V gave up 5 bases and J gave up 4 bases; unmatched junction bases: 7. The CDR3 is CASSPRAGGYNEQFF. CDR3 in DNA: TGTGCCAGCAGCCCTAGGGCGGGGGGATACAATGAGCAGTTCTTC.

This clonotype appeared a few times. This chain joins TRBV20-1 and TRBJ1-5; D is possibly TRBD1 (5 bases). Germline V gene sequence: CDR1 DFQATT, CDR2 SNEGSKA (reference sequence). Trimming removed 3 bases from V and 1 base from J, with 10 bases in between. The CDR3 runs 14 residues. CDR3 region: CSASRQGSNQPQHF. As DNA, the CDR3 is TGCAGTGCTAGTCGCCAGGGAAGCAATCAGCCCCAGCATTTT.

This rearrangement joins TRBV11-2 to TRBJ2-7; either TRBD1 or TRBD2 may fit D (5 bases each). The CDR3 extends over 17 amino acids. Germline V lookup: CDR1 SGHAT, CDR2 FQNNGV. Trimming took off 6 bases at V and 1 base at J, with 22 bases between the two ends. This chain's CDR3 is CASRSPGRRSESYEQYF. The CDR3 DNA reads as TGTGCCAGCAGGAGCCCGGGGCGCCGGAGCGAATCCTACGAGCAGTACTTC.

The CDR3 spells CASNQGNTEAFF. The CDR3 DNA is TGTGCCAGCAATCAAGGGAACACTGAAGCTTTCTTT. The chain combines TRBV6-6 with TRBJ1-1; D not resolved. The V end lost 7 bases, the J end lost 1 base, and 7 bases lay between the germline ends. Germline loops: CDR1 MNHNY, CDR2 SVGAGI (reference sequence). This CDR3 spans 12 amino acids.

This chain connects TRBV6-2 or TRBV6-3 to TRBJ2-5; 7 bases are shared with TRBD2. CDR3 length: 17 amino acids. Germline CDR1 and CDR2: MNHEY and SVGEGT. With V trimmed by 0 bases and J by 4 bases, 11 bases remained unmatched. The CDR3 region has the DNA TGTGCCAGCAGTTACTCTCCCCGGGACTACGATCGAGAGACCCAGTACTTC. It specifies CASSYSPRDYDRETQYF.

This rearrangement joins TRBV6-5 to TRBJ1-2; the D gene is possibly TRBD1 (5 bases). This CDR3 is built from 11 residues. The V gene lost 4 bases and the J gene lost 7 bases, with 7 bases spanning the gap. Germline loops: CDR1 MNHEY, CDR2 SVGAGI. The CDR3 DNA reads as TGTGCCAGCAGTTCGCAGGGTGGCTACACCTTC. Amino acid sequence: CASSSQGGYTF.

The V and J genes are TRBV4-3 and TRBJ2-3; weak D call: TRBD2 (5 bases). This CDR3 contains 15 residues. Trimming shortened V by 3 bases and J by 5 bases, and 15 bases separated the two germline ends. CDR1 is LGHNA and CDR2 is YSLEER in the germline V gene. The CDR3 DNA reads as TGCGCCAGCAGCCAGCGAGGAGGTAGCGTAGATACGCAGTATTTT. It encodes CASSQRGGSVDTQYF.

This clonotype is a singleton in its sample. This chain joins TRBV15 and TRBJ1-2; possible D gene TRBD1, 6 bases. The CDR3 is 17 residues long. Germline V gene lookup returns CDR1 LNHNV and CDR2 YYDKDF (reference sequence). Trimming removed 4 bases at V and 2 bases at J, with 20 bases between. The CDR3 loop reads CATSTGAKAGENYGYTF. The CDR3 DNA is TGTGCCACCAGCACTGGCGCCAAGGCAGGGGAAAACTATGGCTACACCTTC.

The DNA for the CDR3 is TGCAGCGTTATAGAAGGGTCGGAGGATGGCTACACCTTC. It yields the protein CSVIEGSEDGYTF. The genes are TRBV29-1 and TRBJ1-2; no clear D gene. This CDR3 is built from 13 residues. V lost 5 bases and J 6 bases, leaving 16 bases between the germline ends. CDR1 SQVTM and CDR2 ANQGSEA come from the germline V gene.